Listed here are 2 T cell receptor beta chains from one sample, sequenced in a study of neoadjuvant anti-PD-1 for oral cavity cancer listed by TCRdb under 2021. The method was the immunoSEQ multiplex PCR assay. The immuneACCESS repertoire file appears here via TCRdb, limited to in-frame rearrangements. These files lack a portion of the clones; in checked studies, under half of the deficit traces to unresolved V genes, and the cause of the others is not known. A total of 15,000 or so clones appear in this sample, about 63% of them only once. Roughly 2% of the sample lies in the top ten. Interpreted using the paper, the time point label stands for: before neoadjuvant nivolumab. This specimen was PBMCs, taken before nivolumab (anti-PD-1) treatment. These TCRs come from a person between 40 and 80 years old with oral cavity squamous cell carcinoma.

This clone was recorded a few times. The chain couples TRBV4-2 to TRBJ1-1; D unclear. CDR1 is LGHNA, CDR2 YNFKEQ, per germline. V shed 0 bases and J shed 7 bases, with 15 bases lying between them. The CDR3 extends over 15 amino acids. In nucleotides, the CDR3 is TGTGCCAGCAGCCAAGAAGGTACCATCAAGGGTGAAGCTTTCTTT. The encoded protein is CASSQEGTIKGEAFF.

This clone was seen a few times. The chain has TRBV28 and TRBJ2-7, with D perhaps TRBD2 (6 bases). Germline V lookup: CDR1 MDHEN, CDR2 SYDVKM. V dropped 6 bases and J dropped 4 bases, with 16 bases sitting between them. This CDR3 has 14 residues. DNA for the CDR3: TGTGCCAGCAGCACACTTGGTGCGGGGTACGAGCAGTACTTC. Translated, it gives CASSTLGAGYEQYF. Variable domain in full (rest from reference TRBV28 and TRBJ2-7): DVKVTQSSRYLVKRTGEKVFLECVQDMDHENMFWYRQDPGLGLRLIYFSYDVKMKEKGDIPEGYSVSREKKERFSLILESASTNQTSMYLCASSTLGAGYEQYFGPGTRLTVT.